Below are 5 T cell receptor beta chains sequenced from a single sample in a study of OX40 agonist ivuxolimab in advanced cancers. Profiling relied on immunoSEQ multiplex PCR, and the TCRdb table lists in-frame clones only, not all of them. The sample yields approximately 44,000 clones, 80% seen once. Sample: CD4+ or CD8+ T cells sorted from blood, taken in a trial of the OX40 agonist ivuxolimab. All receptors derive from an adult with an advanced solid tumor such as melanoma, head and neck, liver or kidney cancer.

In DNA, the CDR3 is TGCAGTGCCCAAGACAATGAGCAGTTCTTC. Residues: CSAQDNEQFF. The V call is TRBV20-1, the J call TRBJ2-1; D is uncertain. The CDR3 length is 10 residues. Germline assignment: CDR1 DFQATT and CDR2 SNEGSKA (reference sequence). V gave up 6 bases and J gave up 5 bases, with 5 bases separating them.

This chain uses TRBV28 with TRBJ1-1; TRBD1 is a possible D gene (5 bases). V lost 3 bases to trimming and J lost 1 base, with 12 bases between them. The germline gives CDR1 MDHEN, CDR2 SYDVKM. There are 15 residues in the CDR3. CDR3 nucleotides: TGTGCCAGCAGTTTCCGACGGGACTCGAACACTGAAGCTTTCTTT. It yields the protein CASSFRRDSNTEAFF.

This clone was detected only a few times. V and J are TRBV11-2 and TRBJ2-3; no definite D call. Per the germline V gene, CDR1 is SGHAT and CDR2 is FQNNGV. The CDR3 is made up of 12 amino acids. V was clipped by 3 bases and J by 2 bases, with 3 bases between them. The CDR3 nucleotides are TGTGCCAGCAGCTTCTACACAGATACGCAGTATTTT. Translated, it gives CASSFYTDTQYF.

This chain uses TRBV19 with TRBJ1-4, with a weak D call TRBD1 (6 bases). The CDR3 loop spans 15 amino acids. V was cut by 5 bases and J by 6 bases, with 16 bases left in between. The germline V gene encodes CDR1 LNHDA and CDR2 SQIVND (reference sequence). The CDR3 sequence is CASSPTGTFDEKLFF. For the CDR3, the DNA is TGTGCCAGTAGTCCCACAGGGACCTTCGATGAAAAACTGTTTTTT.

This clone has more than one count but fewer than ten. The chain joins TRBV14 to TRBJ2-3; possibly TRBD2 for D (5 bases). V lost 1 base and J 1 base, leaving 6 bases between the germline ends. The germline V gene has CDR1 SGHDN and CDR2 FVKESK. There are 14 residues in the CDR3. The CDR3 reads CASSQGAGTDTQYF. The CDR3 DNA reads TGTGCCAGCAGCCAAGGAGCGGGCACAGATACGCAGTATTTT. Full variable domain (remainder filled in from reference TRBV14 and TRBJ2-3): EAGVTQFPSHSVIEKGQTVTLRCDPISGHDNLYWYRRVMGKEIKFLLHFVKESKQDESGMPNNRFLAERTGGTYSTLKVQPAELEDSGVYFCASSQGAGTDTQYFGPGTRLTVL.